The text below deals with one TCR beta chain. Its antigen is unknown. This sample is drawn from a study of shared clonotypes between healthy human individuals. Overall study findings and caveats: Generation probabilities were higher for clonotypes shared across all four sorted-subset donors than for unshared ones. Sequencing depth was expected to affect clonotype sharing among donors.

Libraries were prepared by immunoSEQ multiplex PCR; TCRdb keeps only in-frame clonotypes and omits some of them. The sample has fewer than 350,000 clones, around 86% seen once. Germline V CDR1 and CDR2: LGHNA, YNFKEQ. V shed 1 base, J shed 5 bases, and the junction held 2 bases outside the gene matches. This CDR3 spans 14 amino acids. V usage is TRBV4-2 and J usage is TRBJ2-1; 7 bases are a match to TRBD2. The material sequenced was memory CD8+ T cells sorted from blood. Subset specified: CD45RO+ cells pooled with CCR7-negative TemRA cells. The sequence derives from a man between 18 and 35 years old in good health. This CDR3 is CASSQAGGDNEQFF. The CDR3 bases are TGTGCCAGCAGCCAAGCGGGGGGTGACAATGAGCAGTTCTTC.